Listed here is a single TCR beta chain. Its antigen remains unidentified. The read terminates 3 residues ahead of where the CDR3 ends, so the germline J gene completes it. Germline-derived CDR1 and CDR2 are MNHEY and SVGEGT. The CDR3 is made up of 14 amino acids. This entry comes from a study of T cell clonality in common variable immunodeficiency. General study findings and limits: Patient heterogeneity in the CVID cohort limited correlations between repertoire features and clinical complications.

Repertoires were generated with immunoSEQ multiplex PCR, while TCRdb's copy carries only in-frame clones and drops some. The profile covers 35,000 to 50,000 clones, none occurring a single time. The chain employs TRBV6-2 or TRBV6-3 and TRBJ1-2; possible D gene TRBD1, 6 bases. This TCR derives from a person aged 18-70 years in good health. The sample was peripheral blood mononuclear cells. The CDR3 here is CATRPSGGGDTYTF. CDR3 DNA (partial): TGTGCCACCAGGCCAAGCGGGGGCGGAGATACC.